The 20 T cell receptor beta chains listed next were all sequenced from one sample in a study of tumor-infiltrating lymphocytes in primary liver carcinoma. It was from roughly 20-30 mg of unsorted bulk tissue that RNA and DNA were co-extracted. The researchers produced TCR beta cDNA from 500 to 550 ng total RNA with a constant-region primer. Slightly modified ARM-PCR with three nested multiplex PCR rounds yielded TCR beta libraries. For 10 cycles apiece, the opening two PCR rounds ran with TRBV1-TRBV30 forward primers and a C-beta reverse primer. TCRdb re-called the multiplex PCR reads with MiXCR, one entry per CDR3 protein. The sample includes more than 70,000 distinct CDR3 sequences, about three quarters of them seen just once. Sequencing was performed on liver tumor tissue from sampling region 1. The subset is: tumor region T1, superior pole. All receptors derive from a man aged 40-49 years with primary liver carcinoma and hepatitis B virus infection.

This clonotype appeared once. The junction does not match germline at one end; this may be a read error. The chain is built from TRBV7-8 and TRBJ1-2, with 9 bases identical to TRBD1. The CDR3 covers 15 residues. Germline CDR1 is SGHVS and CDR2 is FQNEAQ. DNA of the CDR3: TGTGGCAGCAGCCCTCGGACAGGGGTGAACTATGGCGACACTTTC. It codes for CGSSPRTGVNYGDTF.

Turning to this clonotype: A junction end diverges from the germline sequence, so it may reflect a read error. V gene TRBV4-1 combines with J gene TRBJ1-5, with 8 bases matching TRBD1. CDR3 length: 16 residues. Germline V CDR1 and CDR2: MGHRA, YSYEKL. CDR3 bases: TGTGTCAGCAGCCCTGGACAGGGTGCGGTCAATCAGCCCCAGCATTTT. Translating it yields CVSSPGQGAVNQPQHF.

Comments on this clonotype: A much larger clone lies a single base off, so this may be a read error. This chain links TRBV11-2 with TRBJ2-3; no definite D call. The CDR3 consists of 14 residues. Germline-derived CDR1 and CDR2 are SGHAT and FQNNGV. Here the CDR3 reads CASNLNRQGDTQYF. The DNA of the CDR3 is TGTGCCAGCAACTTAAACCGACAAGGGGATACGCAGTATTTT.

The table lists this clonotype with a count of one. At one end, the junction sequence differs from germline, possibly due to a read error. V usage is TRBV4-1 and J usage is TRBJ2-1; the D gene is possibly TRBD1 (5 bases). The CDR3 is 15 amino acids. Per the germline V gene, CDR1 is MGHRA and CDR2 is YSYEKL. DNA of the CDR3: TGCGCCAGCAGCCAAGAACAAGCCCAGGGCGATGAACAGTTCTTC. Its protein product is CASSQEQAQGDEQFF.

To note about this clonotype: An end of the junction differs from the germline gene, which may be a read error. The chain uses TRBV11-3 and TRBJ1-5; the D is unclear. Germline values: CDR1 SGHNT, CDR2 YENEEA. The CDR3 is 15 residues long. Written as DNA, the CDR3 is TGTGCCGGCAGCTTACATACCGCCAGCAATCAGCCCCAGCATTTT. Translated, it gives CAGSLHTASNQPQHF.

About this clonotype itself: The junction does not match germline at one end; this may be a read error. The chain joins TRBV7-9 to TRBJ2-5; D call uncertain. The CDR3 has 12 residues. Germline V CDR1 and CDR2: SEHNR, FQNEAQ (reference sequence). CDR3 sequence: CTSNLADVTQYF. DNA for the CDR3: TGTACCAGCAACTTAGCCGACGTGACCCAGTACTTC.

Note on this clonotype: Lacking the conserved final phenylalanine or tryptophan, this CDR3 likely reflects a read error. This sequence joins TRBV11-2 and TRBJ2-1, with D perhaps TRBD2 (5 bases). The CDR3 runs to 14 residues. Looked up from germline, CDR1 is SGHAT and CDR2 is FQNNGV. The CDR3 coding sequence is TGTGTCAGCAGCCAGACTAACGTGTACAATGAGCAGTTCCTC. Translated, it gives CVSSQTNVYNEQFL.

The chain carries TRBV11-2 and TRBJ2-2; tentatively, D is TRBD2 (6 bases). The V gene's germline CDR1 is SGHAT and CDR2 FQNNGV. This CDR3 spans 15 amino acids. Trimming took 9 bases from V and 10 from J, leaving 24 bases between them. CDR3 coding DNA: TGTGCCAGTCTCCCACCGGGAGTGTACACCCAGGAGCTGTTTTTT. Its protein product is CASLPPGVYTQELFF.

J is TRBJ2-7 and V is TRBV19; D not resolved. Trimming cost V 3 bases and J 0 bases, with 21 bases left between them. The length of the CDR3 is 18 residues. The germline V gene encodes CDR1 LNHDA and CDR2 SQIVND (reference sequence). The CDR3 DNA reads TGTGCCAGTAGTATTGCTTCGCCGAGCACACTATCCTCCTACGAGCAGTACTTC. Translated, it gives CASSIASPSTLSSYEQYF.

Regarding this clonotype: Since no conserved phenylalanine or tryptophan closes the CDR3, a read error is the likely cause. This rearrangement joins TRBV10-2 to TRBJ2-2; D may be TRBD1 or TRBD2 (5 bases each). Trimming removed 6 bases from V and 7 bases from J, with 15 bases in between. Germline V CDR1 and CDR2: WSHSY, SAAADI. The CDR3 length is 14 residues. CDR3 in DNA: TGCGCCAGCAGCGTGCAGGGAGAAATCGGGGAGCTGTTTGTT. Encoded protein: CASSVQGEIGELFV.

As to this clonotype: This CDR3 is missing its conserved last phenylalanine or tryptophan, likely due to a read error. The chain employs TRBV11-2 and TRBJ2-3, with a tentative D call TRBD2 (5 bases). Germline lookup yields CDR1 SGHAT and CDR2 FQNNGV. The CDR3 spans 14 residues. The CDR3 spells CASSPDSPSDTQYS. CDR3 nucleotides: TGTGCTAGCAGCCCGGACTCCCCGTCAGATACGCAGTATTCT.

Concerning this clonotype itself: The junction differs from germline at one of its ends, possibly a read error. The rearrangement uses TRBV11-2 and TRBJ2-2; TRBD2 might be the D (5 bases). The CDR3 loop spans 17 amino acids. The germline V gene has CDR1 SGHAT and CDR2 FQNNGV. CDR3 in amino acids: CASILDELARNTGELFF. The CDR3 DNA reads TGTGCTAGCATCTTAGATGAGCTAGCTCGGAACACAGGGGAGCTGTTTTTT.

Points on this clonotype: Here the CDR3 omits its conserved ending phenylalanine or tryptophan, so a read error is the likely source. The CDR3 loop reads CSVEGLNKEIQYL. The CDR3 DNA reads TGCAGCGTTGAGGGACTTAATAAAGAGATCCAGTACCTC. This sequence joins TRBV29-1 and TRBJ2-5; possible D gene TRBD2, 6 bases. The CDR3 covers 13 residues. Germline CDR1 SQVTM, CDR2 ANQGSEA.

As to this clonotype: One junction end does not reproduce the germline sequence, and a read error may be involved. The gene calls are TRBV7-8 and TRBJ2-3; D gene uncertain. CDR3 length: 15 residues. Germline V gives CDR1 SGHVS, CDR2 FQNEAQ. The CDR3 protein is CASSRAQLRRDMQYF. Written as DNA, the CDR3 is TGTGCCAGCAGCCGGGCCCAGCTTCGCAGAGATATGCAGTATTTT. Full variable domain (rest looked up from reference TRBV7-8 and TRBJ2-3): GAGVSQSPRYKVAKRGQDVALRCDPISGHVSLFWYQQALGQGPEFLTYFQNEAQLDKSGLPSDRFFAERPEGSVSTLKIQRTQQEDSAVYLCASSRAQLRRDMQYFGPGTRLTVL.

In the case of this clonotype: Mismatch with germline at one junction end may stem from a read error. The chain is built from TRBV6-5 and TRBJ2-6; TRBD1 agrees at 7 bases. Germline-derived CDR1 and CDR2 are MNHEY and SVGAGI. CDR3 size: 16 residues. CDR3 in DNA: TGTGGCAGCAGTCCGCAAACAGGGGCAGGGGCCAACGTCCTGATATTC. Encoded protein: CGSSPQTGAGANVLIF.

This clonotype was seen many times. The CDR3 coding sequence is TGTGCCAGCAGCTTAGCGGATGGGGCAGGTCCCACAGATACGCAGTATTTT. Its protein product is CASSLADGAGPTDTQYF. The chain recombines TRBV7-9 with TRBJ2-3; D possibly corresponds to TRBD1 (5 bases). CDR1 is SEHNR and CDR2 is FQNEAQ in the germline V gene (reference sequence). V was trimmed by 0 bases and J by 2 bases, leaving 15 bases between them. The CDR3 is 17 residues long.

About this clonotype: Germline is not matched at one junction end, which may reflect a read error. This chain connects TRBV24-1 to TRBJ2-1; no clear D gene. This CDR3 comprises 12 residues. Germline V gene data show CDR1 as KGHDR and CDR2 as SFDVKD. CDR3 nucleotides: TGTGCCACCAGTGGTGTAGGCAATGAGCACTTCTTC. This sequence encodes CATSGVGNEHFF.

V is TRBV9 and J is TRBJ1-5; D uncertain. The CDR3 spans 16 residues. Per germline, CDR1 SGDLS and CDR2 YYNGEE. V gave up 2 bases and J gave up 2 bases, with 14 bases separating them. The chain's CDR3 is CASSVCNRFCNQPQHF. CDR3 sequence (DNA): TGTGCCAGCAGCGTCTGTAACAGATTCTGCAATCAGCCCCAGCATTTT.

This clonotype came up many times. The chain combines TRBV28 with TRBJ2-7, with TRBD1 identical over 9 bases. This CDR3 region has 15 residues. Trimming cost V 5 bases and J 1 base; bases outside gene matches: 6. Germline values: CDR1 MDHEN, CDR2 SYDVKM. CDR3 coding DNA: TGTGCCAGCAGTCTTCCCGGGACAGGGTCCTACGAGCAGTACTTC. Translated: CASSLPGTGSYEQYF.

This clonotype occurred a few times. A much larger clone is a single base away; this may be a read error. V is TRBV10-3 and J is TRBJ2-7; 7 bases fit TRBD2. The CDR3 is made up of 12 amino acids. V gave up 10 bases and J gave up 6 bases; unmatched junction bases: 9. The V gene's germline CDR1 is ENHRY and CDR2 SYGVKD. CDR3 amino acids: CASRREAGEQYF. The CDR3 coding sequence is TGTGCCAGCAGACGGGAGGCCGGCGAGCAGTACTTC.